This T cell receptor (beta chain) was recorded in a study of blood T cells in healthy people across ages. With regard to this clonotype: Antigen unknown.

The study's findings and limits: Age showed a roughly linear inverse relationship with TCR beta diversity per million T cells.

PCR was performed a second time for roughly 6 to 12 cycles using a sample-barcoded 5' primer and a J-beta primer mix. TCRdb called the 5' RACE reads again in MiXCR, with one record for every CDR3 protein. The sample holds hundreds of thousands of distinct CDR3 sequences, roughly 52% seen once. The receptor was derived from a man aged 30 to 39 in good health. What was sequenced was blood.

Written as DNA, the CDR3 is TGTGCCAGCAGCTCAACCCCTCTGGGTGAGCAGTTCTTC. Translation: CASSSTPLGEQFF. V usage is TRBV7-3 and J usage is TRBJ2-1; D not resolved. CDR1 is SGHTA and CDR2 is FQGTGA in the germline V gene. The CDR3 spans 13 residues. V was clipped by 4 bases and J by 9 bases, with 13 bases between them.